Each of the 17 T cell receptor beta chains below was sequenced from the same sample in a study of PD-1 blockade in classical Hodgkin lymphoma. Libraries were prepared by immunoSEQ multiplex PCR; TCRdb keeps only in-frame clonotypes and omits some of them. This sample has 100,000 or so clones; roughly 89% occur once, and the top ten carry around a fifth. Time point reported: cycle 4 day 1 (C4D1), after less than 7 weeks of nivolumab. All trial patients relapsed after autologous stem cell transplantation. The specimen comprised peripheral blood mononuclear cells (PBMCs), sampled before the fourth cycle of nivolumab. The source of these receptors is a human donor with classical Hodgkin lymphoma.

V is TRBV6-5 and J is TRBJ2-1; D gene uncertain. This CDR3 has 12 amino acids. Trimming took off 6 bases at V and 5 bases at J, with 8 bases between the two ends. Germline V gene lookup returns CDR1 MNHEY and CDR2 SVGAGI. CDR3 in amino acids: CASSTADNEQFF. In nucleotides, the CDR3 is TGTGCCAGCAGCACAGCAGACAATGAGCAGTTCTTC.

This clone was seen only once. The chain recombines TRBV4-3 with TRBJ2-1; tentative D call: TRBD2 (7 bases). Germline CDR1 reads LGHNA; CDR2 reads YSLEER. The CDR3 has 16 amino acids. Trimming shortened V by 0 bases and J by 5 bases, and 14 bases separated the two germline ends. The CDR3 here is CASSQDGLGGDNEQFF. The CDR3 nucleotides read TGCGCCAGCAGCCAAGATGGGTTAGGGGGGGACAATGAGCAGTTCTTC.

The CDR3 DNA is TGTGCCAGCAGCTTGGCGGCTGGAACCTACGAGCAGTACTTC. It codes for CASSLAAGTYEQYF. The gene calls are TRBV5-6 and TRBJ2-7; no clear D. Per germline, CDR1 SGHDT and CDR2 YYEEEE. Between the trimmed V and J ends, which lost 0 bases and 2 bases, there was a span of 9 bases. The length of the CDR3 is 14 residues.

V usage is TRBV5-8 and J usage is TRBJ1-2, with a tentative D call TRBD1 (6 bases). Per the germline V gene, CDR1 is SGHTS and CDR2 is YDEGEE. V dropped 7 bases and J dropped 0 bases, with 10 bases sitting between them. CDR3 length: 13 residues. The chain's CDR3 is CASGRTANYGYTF. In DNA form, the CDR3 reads TGTGCCAGCGGCCGGACAGCTAACTATGGCTACACCTTC.

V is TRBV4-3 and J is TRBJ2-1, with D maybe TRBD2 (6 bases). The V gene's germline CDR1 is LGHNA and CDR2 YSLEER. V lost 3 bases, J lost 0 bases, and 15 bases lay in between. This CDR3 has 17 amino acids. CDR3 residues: CASSQLTSSLSYNEQFF. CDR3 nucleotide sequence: TGCGCCAGCAGCCAGCTCACTAGCTCCCTCTCCTACAATGAGCAGTTCTTC.

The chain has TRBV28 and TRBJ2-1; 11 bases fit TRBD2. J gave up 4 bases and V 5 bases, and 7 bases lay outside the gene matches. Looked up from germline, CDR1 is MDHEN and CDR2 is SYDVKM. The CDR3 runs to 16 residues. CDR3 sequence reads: CASSRRLAGPYNEQFF. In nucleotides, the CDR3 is TGTGCCAGCAGTCGTAGACTAGCGGGACCTTACAATGAGCAGTTCTTC.

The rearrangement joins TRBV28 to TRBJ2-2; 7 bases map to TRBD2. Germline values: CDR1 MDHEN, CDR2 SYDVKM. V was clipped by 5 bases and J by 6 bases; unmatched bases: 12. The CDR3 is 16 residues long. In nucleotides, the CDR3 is TGTGCCAGCAGTCTCCGACTAGCTCTTTTGCCCGGGGAGCTGTTTTTT. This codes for CASSLRLALLPGELFF. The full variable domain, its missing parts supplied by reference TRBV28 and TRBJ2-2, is DVKVTQSSRYLVKRTGEKVFLECVQDMDHENMFWYRQDPGLGLRLIYFSYDVKMKEKGDIPEGYSVSREKKERFSLILESASTNQTSMYLCASSLRLALLPGELFFGEGSRLTVL.

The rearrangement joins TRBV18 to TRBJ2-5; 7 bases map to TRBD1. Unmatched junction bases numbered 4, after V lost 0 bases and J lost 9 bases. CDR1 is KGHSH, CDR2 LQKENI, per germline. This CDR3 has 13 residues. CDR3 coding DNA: TGTGCCAGCTCACCACCACAGGGGTTGTCCCAGTACTTC. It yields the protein CASSPPQGLSQYF.

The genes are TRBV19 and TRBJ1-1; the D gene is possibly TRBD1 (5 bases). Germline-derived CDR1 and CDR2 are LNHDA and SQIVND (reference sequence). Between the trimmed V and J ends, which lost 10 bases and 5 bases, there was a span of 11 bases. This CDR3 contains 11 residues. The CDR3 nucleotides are TGTGCCACATGGGGGGAAACTGAAGCTTTCTTT. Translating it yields CATWGETEAFF. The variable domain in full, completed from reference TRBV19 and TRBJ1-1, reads DGGITQSPKYLFRKEGQNVTLSCEQNLNHDAMYWYRQDPGQGLRLIYYSQIVNDFQKGDIAEGYSVSREKKESFPLTVTSAQKNPTAFYLCATWGETEAFFGQGTRLTVV.

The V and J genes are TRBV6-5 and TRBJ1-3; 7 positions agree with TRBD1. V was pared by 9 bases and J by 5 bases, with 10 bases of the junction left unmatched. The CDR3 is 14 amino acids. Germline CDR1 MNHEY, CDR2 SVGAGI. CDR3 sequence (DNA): TGTGCCAGTCAGCGTGCAGGGGGTAGAAACACCATATATTTT. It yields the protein CASQRAGGRNTIYF.

CDR3 residues: CASALKPGTSLSRWNEKLFF. In DNA form, the CDR3 reads TGTGCCAGCGCGCTGAAACCCGGGACAAGCCTAAGCCGGTGGAATGAAAAACTGTTTTTT. The genes are TRBV27 and TRBJ1-4; D possibly corresponds to TRBD1 (6 bases). The germline gives CDR1 MNHEY, CDR2 SMNVEV (reference sequence). V was cut by 8 bases and J by 5 bases, with 33 bases left in between. There are 20 residues in the CDR3.

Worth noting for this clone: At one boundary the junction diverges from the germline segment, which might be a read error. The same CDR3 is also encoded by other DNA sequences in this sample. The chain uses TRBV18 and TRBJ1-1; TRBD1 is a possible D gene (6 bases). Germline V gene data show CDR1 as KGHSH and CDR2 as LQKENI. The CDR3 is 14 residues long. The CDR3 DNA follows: TGTGCCAGCTCGCCACAGGGATTGAACACTGAAGCTTTCTTT. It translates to CASSPQGLNTEAFF.

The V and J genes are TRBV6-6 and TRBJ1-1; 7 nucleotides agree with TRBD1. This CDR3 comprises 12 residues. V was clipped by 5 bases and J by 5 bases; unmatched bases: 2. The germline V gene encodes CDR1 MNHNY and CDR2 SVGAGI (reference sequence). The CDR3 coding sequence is TGTGCCAGCAGTCCACAGGGGACTGAAGCTTTCTTT. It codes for CASSPQGTEAFF.

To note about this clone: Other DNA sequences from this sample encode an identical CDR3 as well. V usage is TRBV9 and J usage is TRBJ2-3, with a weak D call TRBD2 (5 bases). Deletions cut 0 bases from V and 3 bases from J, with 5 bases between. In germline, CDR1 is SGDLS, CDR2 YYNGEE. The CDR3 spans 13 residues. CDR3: CASSVGGTDTQYF. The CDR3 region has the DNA TGTGCCAGCAGCGTAGGAGGGACAGATACGCAGTATTTT.

CDR3 residues: CASSKVPGPYEQYF. In DNA, the CDR3 is TGTGCCAGTAGTAAGGTCCCGGGACCCTACGAGCAGTACTTC. The chain combines TRBV19 with TRBJ2-7; D is perhaps TRBD1 or TRBD2 (5 bases each). Germline loops: CDR1 LNHDA, CDR2 SQIVND (reference sequence). The V end was cut by 4 bases, the J end by 2 bases, with 12 bases between. This CDR3 spans 14 amino acids. The full variable domain, in which reference TRBV19 and TRBJ2-7 provide the parts outside the CDR3, is DGGITQSPKYLFRKEGQNVTLSCEQNLNHDAMYWYRQDPGQGLRLIYYSQIVNDFQKGDIAEGYSVSREKKESFPLTVTSAQKNPTAFYLCASSKVPGPYEQYFGPGTRLTVT.

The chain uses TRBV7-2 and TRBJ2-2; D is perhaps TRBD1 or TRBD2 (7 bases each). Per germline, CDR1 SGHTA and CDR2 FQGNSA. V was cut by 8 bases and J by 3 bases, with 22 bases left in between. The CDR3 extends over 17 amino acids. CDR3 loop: CASCCSQGGLDTGELFF. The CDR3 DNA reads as TGTGCCAGCTGCTGCTCTCAGGGGGGGCTTGACACCGGGGAGCTGTTTTTT.

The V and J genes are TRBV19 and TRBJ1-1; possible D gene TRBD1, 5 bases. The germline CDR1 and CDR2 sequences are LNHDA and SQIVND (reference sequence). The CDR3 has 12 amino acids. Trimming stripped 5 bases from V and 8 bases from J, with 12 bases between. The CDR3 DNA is TGTGCCAGTAGTTCCGTGACAGCCGAAGCTTTCTTT. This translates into CASSSVTAEAFF.